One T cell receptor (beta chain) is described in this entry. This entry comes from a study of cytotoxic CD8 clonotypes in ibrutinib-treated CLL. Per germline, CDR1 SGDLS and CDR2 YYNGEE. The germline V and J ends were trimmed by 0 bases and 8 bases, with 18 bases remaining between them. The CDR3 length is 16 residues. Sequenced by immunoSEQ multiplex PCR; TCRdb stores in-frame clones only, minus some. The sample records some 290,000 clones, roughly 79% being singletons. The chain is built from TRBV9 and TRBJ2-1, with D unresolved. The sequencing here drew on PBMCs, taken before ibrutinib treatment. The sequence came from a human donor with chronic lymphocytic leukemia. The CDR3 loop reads CASSVVAPLSHDEQFF. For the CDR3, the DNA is TGTGCCAGCAGCGTAGTGGCGCCCTTGTCCCACGATGAGCAGTTCTTC.